Listed here are 18 T cell receptor beta chains from one sample, sequenced in a study of shared clonotypes between healthy human individuals (dated by TCRdb to 2019 to 2021). Receptor libraries were prepared by the immunoSEQ multiplex PCR assay. TCRdb took this table from immuneACCESS and kept in-frame rearrangements with V and J called. Such tables lack part of the clones; where checked against another copy, unresolved V genes explain under half of the gap, and the rest is unexplained. This sample is represented by roughly 500,000 clones; 65% to 85% of them were singletons. The top ten constitute 12% of the sample. The sample consisted of PBMCs. All receptors come from a woman in her forties in good health. Some clones in this sample may be carry-over from other donors' samples.

At least ten counts were recorded for this clone. Other DNA sequences in the same sample also yield this CDR3. The chain joins TRBV7-8 to TRBJ1-4; D is unclear. V dropped 5 bases and J dropped 5 bases, with 9 bases sitting between them. CDR1 is SGHVS, CDR2 FQNEAQ, per germline. This CDR3 contains 13 residues. Written as DNA, the CDR3 is TGTGCCAGCAGCCACCAGGAGAATGAAAAACTGTTTTTT. It translates to CASSHQENEKLFF.

The V gene is TRBV9, the J gene TRBJ2-7; 8 nucleotides agree with TRBD1. The V segment lost 4 bases and the J segment 1 base; nucleotides outside the gene matches: 19. Germline V lookup: CDR1 SGDLS, CDR2 YYNGEE. This CDR3 is 19 amino acids long. The CDR3 here is CASSLAVRTGGLGSYEQYF. The DNA of the CDR3 is TGTGCCAGCAGCTTAGCGGTGAGAACAGGGGGACTGGGGTCCTACGAGCAGTACTTC. Full variable domain (rest looked up from reference TRBV9 and TRBJ2-7): DSGVTQTPKHLITATGQRVTLRCSPRSGDLSVYWYQQSLDQGLQFLIQYYNGEERAKGNILERFSAQQFPDLHSELNLSSLELGDSALYFCASSLAVRTGGLGSYEQYFGPGTRLTVT.

The rearrangement joins TRBV6-6 to TRBJ2-3; D gene unclear. CDR1 is MNHNY and CDR2 is SVGAGI in the germline V gene (reference sequence). V dropped 5 bases and J dropped 6 bases, with 9 bases sitting between them. This CDR3 region has 12 residues. CDR3 loop: CASSAAEDTQYF. In DNA, the CDR3 is TGTGCCAGCAGTGCGGCCGAGGATACGCAGTATTTT.

The chain couples TRBV6-5 to TRBJ2-7; a weak D match, TRBD2 (5 bases). Per germline, CDR1 MNHEY and CDR2 SVGAGI. Trimming left V 8 bases short and J 5 bases short, with 19 bases between. The CDR3 is 14 residues long. The CDR3 DNA reads as TGTGCCAGCTCCCGATCCTCCCAGAGGGACGAGCAGTACTTC. Translation gives CASSRSSQRDEQYF.

This chain connects TRBV2 to TRBJ2-7; D not certain. Trimming cost V 6 bases and J 3 bases, with 9 bases left between them. The CDR3 contains 12 residues. Germline V CDR1 and CDR2: SNHLY, FYNNEI. The CDR3 is CASRPVNYEQYF. In DNA form, the CDR3 reads TGTGCCAGCAGGCCAGTCAACTACGAGCAGTACTTC.

The chain has TRBV11-2 and TRBJ2-7, with TRBD2 matching 7 bases. This CDR3 has 17 amino acids. Germline V CDR1 and CDR2: SGHAT, FQNNGV. With V trimmed by 1 base and J by 2 bases, 11 bases remained unmatched. The CDR3 coding sequence is TGTGCCAGCAGCTTAGCGCCAAGGCTAGCGGCCGCCTACGAGCAGTACTTC. It is translated as CASSLAPRLAAAYEQYF.

The chain couples TRBV9 to TRBJ2-5; D might be TRBD2 (6 bases). Germline assignment: CDR1 SGDLS and CDR2 YYNGEE. Trimming removed 5 bases at V and 5 bases at J, with 10 bases between. The CDR3 runs to 12 residues. CDR3: CASRKEGETQYF. The CDR3, as DNA: TGTGCCAGCAGGAAGGAGGGGGAGACCCAGTACTTC.

The chain couples TRBV5-8 to TRBJ1-4, with 8 bases identical to TRBD1. Germline CDR1 is SGHTS and CDR2 is YDEGEE. The V and J ends lost 4 bases and 8 bases, in that order; junction bases with no gene match: 7. The CDR3 is made up of 14 amino acids. The CDR3 DNA reads TGTGCCAGCAGCCTGACAGGGGTCATGGAAAAACTGTTTTTT. Translated, it gives CASSLTGVMEKLFF.

This sequence joins TRBV7-8 and TRBJ2-2, with D tentatively TRBD1 (5 bases). The length of the CDR3 is 15 residues. Germline V gives CDR1 SGHVS, CDR2 FQNEAQ. V was shortened by 2 bases and J by 4 bases, with 11 bases between the two germline ends. CDR3 nucleotides: TGTGCCAGCAGCTTATCAGGGTCGGGCACCGGGGAGCTGTTTTTT. As protein: CASSLSGSGTGELFF.

The chain's CDR3 is CASSARAAQNEQFF. DNA of the CDR3: TGTGCCAGCAGCGCCCGGGCCGCCCAAAATGAGCAGTTCTTC. The V call is TRBV7-3, the J call TRBJ2-1; D gene uncertain. The CDR3 is made up of 14 amino acids. The germline V gene has CDR1 SGHTA and CDR2 FQGTGA. V lost 5 bases, J lost 7 bases, and 15 bases lay in between.

This clone is a singleton in its sample. V usage is TRBV19 and J usage is TRBJ2-1; 8 nucleotides agree with TRBD2. V lost 11 bases to trimming and J lost 8 bases; unmatched junction nucleotides: 17. The CDR3 is made up of 15 amino acids. The germline V gene encodes CDR1 LNHDA and CDR2 SQIVND (reference sequence). For the CDR3, the DNA is TGTGCCTGTGAGGCGGCGGGAGGAGGGGCCCATGAGCAGTTCTTC. Translated: CACEAAGGGAHEQFF.

As regards this clone: The likely explanation is a read error, given a far larger clone one base away. This chain joins TRBV30 and TRBJ2-7; 8 bases are a match to TRBD1. The germline V gene encodes CDR1 GTSNPN and CDR2 SVGIG (reference sequence). CDR3 size: 16 residues. CDR3 protein: CAWSALTGVYSYEQCF. The CDR3 coding sequence is TGTGCCTGGAGTGCCTTGACAGGGGTCTACTCCTACGAGCAGTGCTTC.

This clone was detected only once. This sequence joins TRBV29-1 and TRBJ1-5; D is ambiguous. Trimming took off 6 bases at V and 2 bases at J, with 11 bases between the two ends. The germline CDR1 and CDR2 sequences are SQVTM and ANQGSEA. This CDR3 has 13 residues. CDR3: CSVAGIGNQPQHF. As DNA, the CDR3 is TGCAGCGTGGCCGGAATCGGCAATCAGCCCCAGCATTTT.

As regards this clone: Only one base separates this from a far larger clonotype, so it likely reflects a read error. The chain employs TRBV18 and TRBJ2-2; D possibly corresponds to TRBD1 (6 bases). The CDR3 consists of 14 residues. With 3 bases removed from V and 3 bases from J, the gap between germline ends came to 8 bases. Germline V CDR1 and CDR2: KGHSH, LQKENI. CDR3 in amino acids: CASSPRGYTGELFF. The CDR3 DNA sequence: TGTGCCAGCTCACCCAGGGGATACACCGGGGAGCTGTTTTTT.

CDR3 sequence (DNA): TGTGCCTGGAGTGTGCTGATTGAGCAGTTCTTC. Translation: CAWSVLIEQFF. This rearrangement joins TRBV30 to TRBJ2-1; D is uncertain. This CDR3 has 11 amino acids. Trimming cost V 0 bases and J 9 bases, with 6 bases left between them. CDR1 GTSNPN and CDR2 SVGIG come from the germline V gene (reference sequence).

V is TRBV18 and J is TRBJ1-2, with 10 bases fitting TRBD1. Germline values: CDR1 KGHSH, CDR2 LQKENI. This CDR3 contains 15 residues. Trimming took 3 bases from V and 8 from J; bases not matched to a gene: 9. Written as DNA, the CDR3 is TGTGCCAGCTCACCGATGACAGGGGGCGCAAGGGGCTACACCTTC. Translating gives CASSPMTGGARGYTF. Full variable domain (rest looked up from reference TRBV18 and TRBJ1-2): NAGVMQNPRHLVRRRGQEARLRCSPMKGHSHVYWYRQLPEEGLKFMVYLQKENIIDESGMPKERFSAEFPKEGPSILRIQQVVRGDSAAYFCASSPMTGGARGYTFGSGTRLTVV.

Points on this clone: This may be a read error, as it is one base from a much larger clone. Other DNA sequences in the same sample also yield this CDR3. J is TRBJ1-6 and V is TRBV5-1, with 9 bases fitting TRBD1. CDR1 is SGHRS and CDR2 is YFSETQ in the germline V gene. V lost 3 bases, J lost 6 bases, and 1 base stayed unmatched. The length of the CDR3 is 14 residues. The CDR3 DNA follows: TGCGCCAGCAGCTCGGGACAGGGTAATTCACCCCTCCACTTT. Protein: CASSSGQGNSPLHF.

Concerning this clone itself: A single base is all that separates this from a far larger clone, so a read error is likely. This chain connects TRBV4-3 to TRBJ2-6; the D is unclear. In germline, CDR1 is LGHNA, CDR2 YSLEER. The CDR3 covers 16 residues. The CDR3 protein is CASGQEVGSGANVLTF. CDR3 sequence (DNA): TGCGCCAGCGGCCAAGAAGTCGGCTCTGGGGCCAACGTCCTGACTTTC.